This T cell receptor (beta chain) is drawn from a study of blood T cell repertoires in COVID-19. The assay was immunoSEQ multiplex PCR, and TCRdb's table has in-frame clones only and misses some. This sample carries a few hundred thousand clones, around nine tenths of them seen once, and the ten largest clones take roughly 2.9%. Between the trimmed V and J ends, which lost 1 base and 10 bases, there was a span of 11 bases. Germline V lookup: CDR1 MNHNS, CDR2 SASEGT. CDR3 length: 14 residues. The genes are TRBV6-1 and TRBJ1-6, with D possibly TRBD1 on 5 matching bases. Sequences were obtained from PBMCs or T cells enriched from blood (not recorded which). The sequence was obtained from a woman in her forties or fifties who had been exposed to COVID-19. The CDR3 nucleotides read TGTGCCAGCAGTGAAGTATGGGGGGGGTCACCCCTCCACTTT. It yields the protein CASSEVWGGSPLHF.